The text below deals with one TCR beta chain. V lost 2 bases, J lost 2 bases, and 7 bases lay in between. The V gene's germline CDR1 is SGHTA and CDR2 FQGNSA. This CDR3 comprises 14 residues. The data derive from a study of blood T cell repertoires in COVID-19. About the study: Samples of COVID-19 (acute and convalescent) were obtained from the United States, Italy and Spain. T cells, B-cell-depleted T cells, or PBMCs provided the cDNA or gDNA that served as material.

Source study methods: Reference gene primer amplification gave estimated nucleated cell counts. The assay was immunoSEQ multiplex PCR, and TCRdb's table has in-frame clones only and misses some. Clone size and the V and J calls come from that table; the DNA yielded D and trimming. There are 80,000 to 90,000 clones in the sample; under 85% occur only once, and roughly 2.1% lies in the top ten. The sequence was collected from a woman in her 70s with acute or convalescent COVID-19. The source material was peripheral blood. The chain joins TRBV7-2 to TRBJ1-3; D not certain. CDR3 in DNA: TGTGCCAGCAGCTTAAGCGGGACTGGAAACACCATATATTTT. Translation: CASSLSGTGNTIYF.